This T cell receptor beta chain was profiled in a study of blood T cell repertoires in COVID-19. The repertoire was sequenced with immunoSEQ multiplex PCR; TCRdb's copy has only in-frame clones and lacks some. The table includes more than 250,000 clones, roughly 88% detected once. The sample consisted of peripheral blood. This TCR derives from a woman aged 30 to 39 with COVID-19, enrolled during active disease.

The CDR3 DNA sequence: TGTGCCACCAGCTTTATTAGGCAGGGTGGTGAAAAACTGTTTTTT. Amino acid sequence: CATSFIRQGGEKLFF. The rearrangement joins TRBV15 to TRBJ1-4; tentative D call: TRBD1 (5 bases). The CDR3 covers 15 residues. Trimming left V 5 bases short and J 7 bases short, with 17 bases between. CDR1 LNHNV and CDR2 YYDKDF come from the germline V gene (reference sequence).